This entry lists 9 T cell receptor beta chains sequenced from one sample in a study of T-cell reconstitution after alpha-beta-depleted transplantation in children (dated by TCRdb to 2016 to 2017). Per the publication, the treatment or condition label means: allogeneic hematopoietic cell transplantation with graft depleted of TCRalphabeta T cells and CD19 B cells. Library prep was done by PCR. Sequencer: Illumina HiSeq 2500. TCR library preparation used molecular barcoding, with unique molecular identifiers applied to normalize quantification of the TCRbeta repertoire. Using fastp trimming at Q25 and MiXCR clonotype assembly, TCRdb reanalyzed the public sequencing data and kept in-frame beta chains. Each record represents a unique CDR3 protein, reported with the most common genes and DNA among its rows. For this sample the table gives hundreds of thousands of distinct CDR3 sequences, of which 10% to 15% were detected only once. The ten largest clones add up to 2% to 2.5% of the sample.

This specimen consisted of PBMCs, mostly from graft donor cells, obtained 360 days after TCRalphabeta/CD19-depleted stem cell transplant. The receptors derive from a male patient between 10 and 17 years old who had a stem cell transplant for acute myeloid leukemia, so the T cells may come from the graft donor.

The V and J genes are TRBV7-2 and TRBJ2-1; D is possibly TRBD2 (5 bases). V was trimmed by 4 bases and J by 10 bases, leaving 11 bases between them. This CDR3 has 12 amino acids. Germline values: CDR1 SGHTA, CDR2 FQGNSA. The CDR3 DNA reads as TGTGCCAGCAGCTCCTGGAGGCCCGAGCAGTTCTTC. It is translated as CASSSWRPEQFF.

The rearrangement uses TRBV4-1 and TRBJ2-1; D gene uncertain. Trimming shortened V by 7 bases and J by 2 bases, and 9 bases separated the two germline ends. This CDR3 has 13 amino acids. Germline V gene sequence: CDR1 MGHRA, CDR2 YSYEKL. Here the CDR3 DNA reads TGCGCCAGCATGGGGTTCCCCTACAATGAGCAGTTCTTC. Protein product: CASMGFPYNEQFF.

This clonotype has more than one count but fewer than ten. CDR3: CASSFYLTPQSSYEQYF. CDR3 DNA: TGTGCCAGCAGTTTTTATTTGACGCCACAGTCCTCCTACGAGCAGTACTTC. The chain is built from TRBV12-3 or TRBV12-4 and TRBJ2-7; D gene ambiguous. The CDR3 sequence is 17 residues long. The ends were cut back, 3 bases at V and 0 bases at J, with 18 bases in the middle.

This clonotype has more than one count but fewer than ten. Mismatch with germline at one junction end may stem from a read error. The rearrangement joins TRBV7-7 to TRBJ2-1, with 9 bases aligning to TRBD1. The CDR3 is 14 amino acids. Germline CDR1 is SSHAT and CDR2 is FNYEAQ (reference sequence). CDR3 sequence reads: CASSEDRGTNEQFF. The CDR3, as DNA: TGTGCTAGCAGCGAGGACAGGGGAACCAATGAGCAGTTCTTC. The whole variable domain, remainder taken from reference TRBV7-7 and TRBJ2-1, is GAGVSQSPRYKVTKRGQDVTLRCDPISSHATLYWYQQALGQGPEFLTYFNYEAQPDKSGLPSDRFSAERPEGSISTLTIQRTEQRDSAMYRCASSEDRGTNEQFFGPGTRLTVL.

This clonotype was counted many times. The chain employs TRBV20-1 and TRBJ1-3; the D is unclear. The V end lost 3 bases, the J end lost 2 bases, and 20 bases lay between the germline ends. CDR3 length equals 17 residues. The germline CDR1 and CDR2 sequences are DFQATT and SNEGSKA (reference sequence). The CDR3 DNA reads as TGCAGTGCTAGGCCCGGGATCGCTAGATCTCCTGGAAACACCATATATTTT. Translating it yields CSARPGIARSPGNTIYF.

DNA of the CDR3: TGCGCCAGCAGCATGACAGGGGGCCCCTCACGCGAGCAGTACTTC. It yields the protein CASSMTGGPSREQYF. This chain uses TRBV5-1 with TRBJ2-7; TRBD1 matches at 10 bases. The CDR3 has 15 amino acids. The V gene end was trimmed by 4 bases and the J gene end by 6 bases; junction bases not matched to a gene: 10. From germline, CDR1 is SGHRS and CDR2 YFSETQ.

This clonotype appeared a few times. V gene TRBV13 combines with J gene TRBJ2-2; perhaps TRBD2 as D (5 bases). Germline V CDR1 and CDR2: PRHDT, FYEKMQ (reference sequence). Trimming stripped 3 bases from V and 5 bases from J, with 10 bases between. This CDR3 is 14 amino acids long. The CDR3 here is CASSLTGKTGELFF. CDR3 nucleotides: TGTGCCAGCAGCTTGACGGGGAAGACCGGGGAGCTGTTTTTT.

The V and J genes are TRBV18 and TRBJ2-7; the D is unclear. CDR3 size: 13 residues. Germline values: CDR1 KGHSH, CDR2 LQKENI. Between the trimmed V and J ends, which lost 6 bases and 7 bases, there was a span of 16 bases. The CDR3 loop reads CASSGFRTGEQYF. CDR3 nucleotides: TGTGCCAGCTCGGGTTTTCGGACCGGGGAGCAGTACTTC. Variable domain in full (rest from reference TRBV18 and TRBJ2-7): NAGVMQNPRHLVRRRGQEARLRCSPMKGHSHVYWYRQLPEEGLKFMVYLQKENIIDESGMPKERFSAEFPKEGPSILRIQQVVRGDSAAYFCASSGFRTGEQYFGPGTRLTVT.

In its sample, this clonotype was seen a few times. The V call is TRBV29-1, the J call TRBJ2-7, with D unclear. Trimming left V 4 bases short and J 0 bases short, with 13 bases between. Germline CDR1 is SQVTM and CDR2 is ANQGSEA. The CDR3 has 14 amino acids. The CDR3 loop is CSVVTGINSYEQYF. The CDR3 DNA sequence: TGCAGCGTTGTCACGGGTATCAACTCCTACGAGCAGTACTTC.